This TCR beta chain emerged from a study of CD8 T cells in Susac syndrome. Study in general: Patients with Susac syndrome were therapy-naive, taking corticosteroids, with some also receiving intravenous immunoglobulin, or taking intravenous immunoglobulin alone at the time their blood was drawn.

RNA in amounts of roughly 0.5 to 1 ug was reverse transcribed with random hexamers. Amplification of TCR beta CDR3 across 54 Vbeta and 13 Jbeta was performed with immunoSEQ multiplex PCR. TCRdb independently ran MiXCR on the immunoSEQ multiplex PCR reads; one entry per CDR3 protein. Of under 90,000 distinct CDR3 sequences listed, more than 85% are singletons. CD8+ and CD4+ T cells taken from blood had their TCR beta sequenced. Purification of the CD8+ and CD4+ T cells relied on negative isolation, and TEMRA cells underwent FACS enrichment. Germline V lookup: CDR1 LNHNV, CDR2 YYDKDF (reference sequence). V was cut by 3 bases and J by 1 base, with 15 bases left in between. The CDR3 totals 16 residues.

This sequence joins TRBV15 and TRBJ1-1; no reliable D call. Sequencing used CD4+ T cells from PBMCs. This receptor was identified in a human donor with Susac syndrome. The CDR3 region is CATSSRPQVWNTEAFF. The CDR3 coding sequence is TGTGCCACCAGCAGTCGGCCCCAAGTCTGGAACACTGAAGCTTTCTTT.